The 13 T cell receptor beta chains below were found in one sample sequenced in a study of T cell clones after liver transplantation. Produced via immunoSEQ multiplex PCR; TCRdb's table is partial and in-frame only. The sample holds nearly 45,000 clones, 70% to 90% seen once. The source was CD4+ T cells from blood, collected 24 months after liver transplant. Every receptor here comes from a human patient who received a liver transplant. Some T cells may be provided by the graft donor.

The J gene is TRBJ1-1, the V gene TRBV11-1; a weak D match, TRBD1 (5 bases). V was trimmed by 6 bases and J by 0 bases, leaving 11 bases between them. This CDR3 is built from 14 residues. Germline-derived CDR1 and CDR2 are SGHAT and FQDESV (reference sequence). CDR3 DNA: TGTGCCAGCAGGAGAGGGGCGTTGAACACTGAAGCTTTCTTT. Its protein is CASRRGALNTEAFF.

The chain recombines TRBV10-3 with TRBJ2-7; a possible D gene is TRBD1 (5 bases). CDR3 length equals 14 residues. V was shortened by 5 bases and J by 0 bases, with 11 bases between the two germline ends. The germline gives CDR1 ENHRY, CDR2 SYGVKD. CDR3 sequence: CAISTPRASYEQYF. The CDR3 DNA reads TGTGCCATCAGTACACCCAGGGCCTCCTACGAGCAGTACTTC.

The genes are TRBV5-6 and TRBJ1-1, with D unresolved. The CDR3 consists of 12 residues. Germline V CDR1 and CDR2: SGHDT, YYEEEE. Trimming removed 2 bases from V and 1 base from J, with 3 bases in between. The CDR3 nucleotides are TGTGCCAGCAGCTTCGGGAACACTGAAGCTTTCTTT. Its protein is CASSFGNTEAFF.

The gene calls are TRBV7-3 and TRBJ2-2; D could derive from TRBD1 or TRBD2 (5 bases each). CDR3 length equals 17 residues. Germline CDR1 is SGHTA and CDR2 is FQGTGA. V lost 5 bases and J 3 bases, leaving 19 bases between the germline ends. CDR3 loop: CASSKRPRVGDTGELFF. The CDR3 DNA reads TGTGCCAGCAGCAAGAGACCAAGGGTGGGGGACACCGGGGAGCTGTTTTTT.

This clone came up once. J is TRBJ2-1 and V is TRBV7-2; TRBD2 is a possible D gene (5 bases). There are 15 residues in the CDR3. Germline-derived CDR1 and CDR2 are SGHTA and FQGNSA. The germline V and J ends were trimmed by 0 bases and 5 bases, with 11 bases remaining between them. CDR3 coding DNA: TGTGCCAGCAGCTTAGCCTGGACTCGAAACAATGAGCAGTTCTTC. It specifies CASSLAWTRNNEQFF. Using reference TRBV7-2 and TRBJ2-1 for the parts outside the CDR3, the full variable domain is GAGVSQSPSNKVTEKGKDVELRCDPISGHTALYWYRQSLGQGLEFLIYFQGNSAPDKSGLPSDRFSAERTGGSVSTLTIQRTQQEDSAVYLCASSLAWTRNNEQFFGPGTRLTVL.

The rearrangement links TRBV7-9 to TRBJ2-7; the match to TRBD2 covers 10 bases. The junction had 5 bases not matched to a gene; V was cut back by 5 bases and J by 1 base. This CDR3 is 15 amino acids long. The V gene's germline CDR1 is SEHNR and CDR2 FQNEAQ (reference sequence). The CDR3 nucleotides are TGTGCCAGCAGCCCCCGGACTAGCGGTTCCTACGAGCAGTACTTC. Amino acid sequence: CASSPRTSGSYEQYF.

The chain has TRBV9 and TRBJ2-7, with 10 bases identical to TRBD2. After removal of 0 bases from V and 2 bases from J, the junction contained 2 bases not matched to a gene. There are 15 residues in the CDR3. Per germline, CDR1 SGDLS and CDR2 YYNGEE. Written as DNA, the CDR3 is TGTGCCAGCAGCGTAGGAAGCGGGGGGGCCTACGAGCAGTACTTC. This gives the protein CASSVGSGGAYEQYF.

Here the CDR3 reads CASSFSSPTGELFF. DNA of the CDR3: TGCGCCAGCAGCTTTTCCAGCCCTACCGGGGAGCTGTTTTTT. This sequence joins TRBV5-1 and TRBJ2-2; D ambiguous. The length of the CDR3 is 14 residues. V was trimmed by 2 bases and J by 5 bases, leaving 10 bases between them. Germline V gene data show CDR1 as SGHRS and CDR2 as YFSETQ. The full variable domain, its missing parts supplied by reference TRBV5-1 and TRBJ2-2, is KAGVTQTPRYLIKTRGQQVTLSCSPISGHRSVSWYQQTPGQGLQFLFEYFSETQRNKGNFPGRFSGRQFSNSRSEMNVSTLELGDSALYLCASSFSSPTGELFFGEGSRLTVL.

This rearrangement joins TRBV27 to TRBJ2-5; a possible D gene is TRBD2 (5 bases). The V and J ends lost 7 bases and 3 bases respectively, with 9 bases between them. Germline V gene data show CDR1 as MNHEY and CDR2 as SMNVEV (reference sequence). The CDR3 totals 12 residues. Here the CDR3 reads CASTYGEETQYF. Here the CDR3 DNA reads TGTGCCAGCACCTACGGGGAAGAGACCCAGTACTTC.

This clone was seen only a few times. This sequence joins TRBV27 and TRBJ2-7; D is possibly TRBD2 (5 bases). The germline V and J ends were trimmed by 4 bases and 2 bases, with 15 bases remaining between them. The CDR3 contains 15 residues. From germline, CDR1 is MNHEY and CDR2 SMNVEV (reference sequence). CDR3 region: CASSSSIDYPYEQYF. CDR3 in DNA: TGTGCCAGCAGTTCCTCCATCGACTACCCCTACGAGCAGTACTTC.

The J gene is TRBJ1-2, the V gene TRBV27; D uncertain. CDR1 and CDR2 from the germline V gene are MNHEY and SMNVEV (reference sequence). Between the trimmed V and J ends, which lost 7 bases and 7 bases, there was a span of 19 bases. The CDR3 totals 14 residues. CDR3 loop: CASTAAGPSSGYTF. As DNA, the CDR3 is TGTGCCAGCACAGCCGCCGGCCCTTCTAGTGGCTACACCTTC.

This clone came up once. V gene TRBV29-1 combines with J gene TRBJ2-5; TRBD1 matches at 8 bases. The CDR3 is 14 residues long. Germline loops: CDR1 SQVTM, CDR2 ANQGSEA. The V gene end was trimmed by 6 bases and the J gene end by 5 bases; junction bases not matched to a gene: 11. This CDR3 reads CSVGSRGLGETQYF. For the CDR3, the DNA is TGCAGCGTGGGGAGCAGGGGGCTTGGGGAGACCCAGTACTTC.

The chain has TRBV15 and TRBJ1-5; D remains ambiguous. CDR1 is LNHNV, CDR2 YYDKDF, per germline (reference sequence). CDR3 size: 21 residues. V was pared by 2 bases and J by 7 bases, with 33 bases between. Here the CDR3 DNA reads TGTGCCACCAGCAGATATTCCCTACCCCCCAGTCCAATTACGGCCATACAGCCCCAGCATTTT. This encodes CATSRYSLPPSPITAIQPQHF. Full variable domain (missing parts from reference TRBV15 and TRBJ1-5): DAMVIQNPRYQVTQFGKPVTLSCSQTLNHNVMYWYQQKSSQAPKLLFHYYDKDFNNEADTPDNFQSRRPNTSFCFLDIRSPGLGDTAMYLCATSRYSLPPSPITAIQPQHFGDGTRLSIL.